This TCR beta chain was sequenced in a study of beta chain features in type 1 diabetes. V dropped 0 bases and J dropped 2 bases, with 9 bases sitting between them. Looked up from germline, CDR1 is SGHRS and CDR2 is YFSETQ. The length of the CDR3 is 15 residues. Expressed TCRB transcripts were sequenced, since all the RNA that had been isolated was reverse transcribed. Method: immunoSEQ multiplex PCR; TCRdb's copy keeps in-frame clones and lacks some. Of 310,000 or so clones in the sample, about a tenth were seen once. Study-level points and caveats: Shorter TCRB CDR3s, moderately but significantly so, were found in Type 1 diabetes patients in all four CD4+ subsets.

In its sample, this clone was seen a few times. Antigen specificity is unknown. Sequencing input: central memory CD4+ T cells from blood. The chain employs TRBV5-1 and TRBJ2-1; D is undetermined. This receptor was obtained from a man under 40 with type 1 diabetes. The CDR3 DNA reads as TGCGCCAGCAGCTTGGTCGAGGTGGCCTACAATGAGCAGTTCTTC. Protein sequence: CASSLVEVAYNEQFF.